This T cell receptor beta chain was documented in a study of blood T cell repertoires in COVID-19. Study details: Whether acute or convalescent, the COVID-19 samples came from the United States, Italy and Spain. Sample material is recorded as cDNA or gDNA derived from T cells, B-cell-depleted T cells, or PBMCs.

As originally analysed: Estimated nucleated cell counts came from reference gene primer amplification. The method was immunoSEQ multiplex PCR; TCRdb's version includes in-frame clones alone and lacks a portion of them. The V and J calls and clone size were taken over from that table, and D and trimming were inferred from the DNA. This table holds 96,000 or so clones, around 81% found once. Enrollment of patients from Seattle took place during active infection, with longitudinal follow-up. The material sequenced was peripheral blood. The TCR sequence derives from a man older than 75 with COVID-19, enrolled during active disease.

The CDR3 DNA reads TGCGCCAGCAGCTTGGCCGAGTTGGGTAGCGGTACTGAAGCTTTCTTT. This gives the protein CASSLAELGSGTEAFF. The chain is built from TRBV5-1 and TRBJ1-1; no definite D call. Germline V lookup: CDR1 SGHRS, CDR2 YFSETQ. This CDR3 spans 16 amino acids. Trimming removed 0 bases from V and 5 bases from J, with 17 bases in between.